This section outlines one TCR beta chain sequence together with its context. Its specificity is not known. This sample stems from a study of T cells after posttransplantation cyclophosphamide. Libraries were prepared by immunoSEQ multiplex PCR; TCRdb keeps only in-frame clonotypes and omits some of them. Listed for the sample are several thousand clones, none seen a single time. A marrow graft followed busulfan-fludarabine conditioning, with cyclophosphamide on days +3 and +4. Germline V lookup: CDR1 GTSNPN, CDR2 SVGIG (reference sequence). The CDR3 has 15 residues. The trim removed 5 bases at V and 10 bases at J, leaving 15 bases unmatched. Study conclusions and caveats: Donor CD8+ memory clones often dominated recipient blood repertoires at later times. TRB overlap between skin or GI tissue T cells and blood was limited.

This chain uses TRBV30 with TRBJ2-1; 9 bases align to TRBD2. The sequenced sample was PBMCs, obtained after allogeneic stem cell transplant with posttransplant cyclophosphamide. This sequence originates from a male patient in his fifties who received an allogeneic stem cell transplant from an unrelated donor, was CMV-positive, and had acute GVHD only. Some T cells may be transferred from the graft donor. CDR3 amino acids: CAWVRAGGYFGEQFF. The CDR3 coding sequence is TGTGCCTGGGTACGGGCGGGGGGGTATTTTGGGGAGCAGTTCTTC.